Following are 23 T cell receptor beta chains from one sample sequenced in a study of cytomegalovirus exposure and HLA in healthy donors. It was with 60 Vbeta and 13 Jbeta primers that the PCR ran. TCRdb keeps only in-frame clones here, not all; method: immunoSEQ multiplex PCR. The sample contains some 80,000 clones, approximately 66% of which appear only once. Sequenced sample: PBMCs. Receptor source: a male donor in good health and CMV-seropositive.

This chain links TRBV28 with TRBJ2-6; D unresolved. This CDR3 has 16 amino acids. Germline V CDR1 and CDR2: MDHEN, SYDVKM. The germline V and J ends were trimmed by 2 bases and 0 bases, with 8 bases remaining between them. CDR3 sequence: CASSLPSLSGANVLTF. In nucleotides, the CDR3 is TGTGCCAGCAGTTTACCCTCTCTCTCTGGGGCCAACGTCCTGACTTTC.

The V and J genes are TRBV4-1 and TRBJ1-6, with D possibly being TRBD1 (5 bases). Germline V CDR1 and CDR2: MGHRA, YSYEKL. V was cut by 5 bases and J by 10 bases, with 18 bases left in between. The CDR3 is 15 amino acids. CDR3 loop: CASSGLWGVNSPLHF. For the CDR3, the DNA is TGCGCCAGCAGCGGCTTGTGGGGGGTAAACTCACCCCTCCACTTT.

V is TRBV19 and J is TRBJ1-2, with a weak D call TRBD1 (5 bases). Germline loops: CDR1 LNHDA, CDR2 SQIVND (reference sequence). V was clipped by 3 bases and J by 8 bases, with 19 bases between them. The CDR3 covers 15 residues. In nucleotides, the CDR3 is TGTGCCAGTAGTATCCTCTCGGACAATTTAGGCGGCTACACCTTC. This gives the protein CASSILSDNLGGYTF. Based on the CDR3 plus reference TRBV19 and TRBJ1-2, the full variable domain is DGGITQSPKYLFRKEGQNVTLSCEQNLNHDAMYWYRQDPGQGLRLIYYSQIVNDFQKGDIAEGYSVSREKKESFPLTVTSAQKNPTAFYLCASSILSDNLGGYTFGSGTRLTVV.

This clone has just one count. The rearrangement links TRBV9 to TRBJ2-5, with a possible D match to TRBD2 (6 bases). The end of the DNA fits TRBJ2-7 better, so the J call may be wrong. Germline V gives CDR1 SGDLS, CDR2 YYNGEE. This CDR3 is 14 amino acids long. CDR3 amino acids: CASSVAAGGNEQYF. In DNA, the CDR3 is TGTGCCAGCAGCGTAGCCGCTGGGGGGAACGAGCAGTACTTC.

V is TRBV5-6 and J is TRBJ1-1; 8 nucleotides agree with TRBD1. The CDR3 consists of 16 residues. Germline V gene data show CDR1 as SGHDT and CDR2 as YYEEEE. Unmatched junction bases numbered 9, after V lost 1 base and J lost 4 bases. CDR3 coding DNA: TGTGCCAGCAGCTTGCCGGGACAGGCGGCCAGCACTGAAGCTTTCTTT. This codes for CASSLPGQAASTEAFF.

The rearrangement uses TRBV19 and TRBJ1-1; 7 bases map to TRBD1. CDR1 and CDR2 from the germline V gene are LNHDA and SQIVND (reference sequence). V lost 5 bases to trimming and J lost 4 bases; unmatched junction nucleotides: 4. This CDR3 is built from 13 residues. The CDR3 is CASSQGESTEAFF. DNA of the CDR3: TGTGCCAGTAGTCAGGGGGAGAGCACTGAAGCTTTCTTT.

Only a few counts were recorded for this clone. The chain couples TRBV23-1 to TRBJ1-1; D is uncertain. TRBV23-1 is placed among ORFs of uncertain function. This CDR3 comprises 15 residues. Trimming removed 3 bases at V and 5 bases at J, with 16 bases between. The CDR3 bases are TGCGCCAGCAGTCACCGAACGCGGGGAAAGACTGAAGCTTTCTTT. The encoded protein is CASSHRTRGKTEAFF.

The chain employs TRBV7-3 and TRBJ2-7, with D tentatively TRBD2 (7 bases). The CDR3 extends over 14 amino acids. Germline values: CDR1 SGHTA, CDR2 FQGTGA. Trimming cost V 1 base and J 6 bases, with 13 bases left between them. The CDR3 DNA follows: TGTGCCAGCAGCTTAAAGGCAGGGGAGGGCGAGCAGTACTTC. It codes for CASSLKAGEGEQYF. Using reference TRBV7-3 and TRBJ2-7 for the parts outside the CDR3, the full variable domain is GAGVSQTPSNKVTEKGKYVELRCDPISGHTALYWYRQSLGQGPEFLIYFQGTGAADDSGLPNDRFFAVRPEGSVSTLKIQRTERGDSAVYLCASSLKAGEGEQYFGPGTRLTVT.

This chain links TRBV5-8 with TRBJ1-1; no firm D call. CDR3 length: 11 amino acids. Per germline, CDR1 SGHTS and CDR2 YDEGEE. Trimming took 3 bases from V and 3 from J, leaving 3 bases between them. This CDR3 reads CASSYYTEAFF. Written as DNA, the CDR3 is TGTGCCAGCAGCTACTACACTGAAGCTTTCTTT.

The V and J genes are TRBV5-4 and TRBJ1-1; D gene unclear. Germline CDR1 and CDR2: SGHNT and YYREEE (reference sequence). CDR3 length: 16 amino acids. The V gene lost 3 bases and the J gene lost 1 base, with 16 bases spanning the gap. The CDR3 DNA sequence: TGTGCCAGCAGCTCTCCTAATACCGCCGCGAACACTGAAGCTTTCTTT. Its translation: CASSSPNTAANTEAFF. The entire variable domain, with the rest obtained from reference TRBV5-4 and TRBJ1-1, is as follows: ETGVTQSPTHLIKTRGQQVTLRCSSQSGHNTVSWYQQALGQGPQFIFQYYREEENGRGNFPPRFSGLQFPNYSSELNVNALELDDSALYLCASSSPNTAANTEAFFGQGTRLTVV.

The rearrangement uses TRBV5-1 and TRBJ1-6; 10 nucleotides align to TRBD1. Germline lookup yields CDR1 SGHRS and CDR2 YFSETQ. CDR3 size: 15 residues. V lost 3 bases and J lost 10; bases outside the gene matches: 7. Here the CDR3 reads CASSWDRGLYSPLHF. The CDR3 bases are TGCGCCAGCAGCTGGGACAGGGGATTGTACTCACCCCTCCACTTT.

The chain joins TRBV13 to TRBJ1-1; maybe TRBD1 (6 bases). Germline CDR1 reads PRHDT; CDR2 reads FYEKMQ (reference sequence). Trimming removed 3 bases from V and 6 bases from J, with 8 bases in between. The CDR3 contains 12 residues. CDR3 residues: CASSLTGSEAFF. In DNA, the CDR3 is TGTGCCAGCAGCTTGACAGGCTCTGAAGCTTTCTTT.

CDR3 sequence: CASREGTEAFF. As DNA, the CDR3 is TGTGCCAGCCGGGAGGGGACTGAAGCTTTCTTT. This rearrangement joins TRBV6-5 to TRBJ1-1; TRBD1 might be the D (5 bases). Germline lookup yields CDR1 MNHEY and CDR2 SVGAGI. V was cut by 8 bases and J by 5 bases, with 9 bases left in between. There are 11 residues in the CDR3.

The gene calls are TRBV29-1 and TRBJ2-1; 9 positions agree with TRBD2. Germline values: CDR1 SQVTM, CDR2 ANQGSEA. The V and J ends lost 7 bases and 8 bases, in that order; junction bases with no gene match: 12. The CDR3 length is 14 residues. The CDR3 DNA reads TGCAGCGCCGGGGCTAGCGGGGTGGGAGATGAGCAGTTCTTC. Encoded protein: CSAGASGVGDEQFF.

The V and J genes are TRBV6-1 and TRBJ2-7; TRBD1 matches at 7 bases. The V gene's germline CDR1 is MNHNS and CDR2 SASEGT. The CDR3 runs to 12 residues. Germline trimming cut 4 bases from V and 6 bases from J; bases unmatched to any gene: 3. The CDR3 DNA is TGTGCCAGCAGTGCACAGGGGTCCGAGCAGTACTTC. Residues: CASSAQGSEQYF.

The chain uses TRBV5-4 and TRBJ1-6; tentatively, D is TRBD1 (6 bases). Deletions cut 1 base from V and 14 bases from J, with 16 bases between. CDR1 is SGHNT and CDR2 is YYREEE in the germline V gene (reference sequence). The CDR3 runs to 14 residues. The CDR3 protein is CASSLTGLGTSLHF. The CDR3 DNA sequence: TGTGCCAGCAGCTTGACAGGGCTGGGGACGTCCCTCCACTTT.

The V gene is TRBV4-3, the J gene TRBJ1-2; TRBD1 might be the D (5 bases). CDR3 length: 14 amino acids. The V gene's germline CDR1 is LGHNA and CDR2 YSLEER. Between the trimmed V and J ends, which lost 1 base and 5 bases, there was a span of 11 bases. This CDR3 is CASSQGGTDYGYTF. CDR3 nucleotide sequence: TGCGCCAGCAGCCAAGGCGGGACGGATTATGGCTACACCTTC.

CDR3 sequence reads: CASSVLAAPYQETQYF. CDR3 nucleotides: TGTGCCAGTAGTGTACTAGCGGCTCCTTACCAAGAGACCCAGTACTTC. This chain uses TRBV19 with TRBJ2-5, with 8 bases lining up with TRBD2. Per germline, CDR1 LNHDA and CDR2 SQIVND (reference sequence). The CDR3 is 16 residues long. Germline trimming cut 5 bases from V and 0 bases from J; bases unmatched to any gene: 8.

The genes are TRBV18 and TRBJ2-7; D possibly corresponds to TRBD1 (6 bases). The germline V gene encodes CDR1 KGHSH and CDR2 LQKENI. This CDR3 has 14 amino acids. Trimming pared 6 bases from V and 2 bases from J, leaving 14 bases between. This chain's CDR3 is CASSPGQSPYEQYF. CDR3 DNA: TGTGCCAGCTCCCCAGGACAGTCCCCCTACGAGCAGTACTTC. The full variable domain, completed using reference TRBV18 and TRBJ2-7, is NAGVMQNPRHLVRRRGQEARLRCSPMKGHSHVYWYRQLPEEGLKFMVYLQKENIIDESGMPKERFSAEFPKEGPSILRIQQVVRGDSAAYFCASSPGQSPYEQYFGPGTRLTVT.

This clone was detected only a few times. The V call is TRBV4-1, the J call TRBJ2-7; 7 nucleotides match TRBD2. This CDR3 has 13 amino acids. Germline V gene lookup returns CDR1 MGHRA and CDR2 YSYEKL. Germline trimming cut 4 bases from V and 5 bases from J; bases unmatched to any gene: 5. The CDR3 loop reads CASSLTSSHEQYF. CDR3 coding DNA: TGCGCCAGCAGCCTGACTAGCAGCCACGAGCAGTACTTC.

The chain has TRBV11-3 and TRBJ1-6; D ambiguous. The germline CDR1 and CDR2 sequences are SGHNT and YENEEA. The germline V and J ends were trimmed by 5 bases and 7 bases, with 9 bases remaining between them. CDR3 length equals 13 residues. This CDR3 reads CASSPGENSPLHF. The CDR3 bases are TGTGCCAGCAGCCCCGGGGAGAATTCACCCCTCCACTTT.

This chain joins TRBV6-6 and TRBJ1-1; TRBD1 aligns across 7 bases. The junction had 9 bases not matched to a gene; V was cut back by 7 bases and J by 7 bases. Germline loops: CDR1 MNHNY, CDR2 SVGAGI (reference sequence). The CDR3 sequence is 13 residues long. The CDR3 bases are TGTGCCAGCACCGAGCGGACAGGACTTGAAGCTTTCTTT. As protein: CASTERTGLEAFF.

The chain couples TRBV5-6 to TRBJ1-5, with 7 nucleotides matching TRBD1. Germline V gene sequence: CDR1 SGHDT, CDR2 YYEEEE. The CDR3 is 15 amino acids. V shed 4 bases and J 1 base; nucleotides not matched to a gene: 5. The CDR3 sequence is CASSRGQTSNQPQHF. The CDR3 DNA sequence: TGTGCCAGCAGCAGGGGACAGACAAGCAATCAGCCCCAGCATTTT.